This record covers a single T cell receptor beta chain. Its specificity is unknown. The source of the sample is a study of Ad26.COV2.S vaccination and SARS-CoV-2 variants. Notes on the study in general: The TCR breadth and depth analyses may have understated or missed part of the total T cell responses. Substantial breadth in spike-specific CD8+ and CD4+ T cell responses was reportedly seen after vaccination. Vaccine and placebo groups showed comparable non-spike TCR breadth.

Profiled with immunoSEQ multiplex PCR; TCRdb holds only in-frame clones, not every one. The sample yields about 180,000 clones, around 90% seen once. The CDR3 has 15 amino acids. Germline V lookup: CDR1 ENHRY, CDR2 SYGVKD. The germline V and J ends were trimmed by 6 bases and 4 bases, with 18 bases remaining between them. The gene calls are TRBV10-3 and TRBJ1-2; possibly TRBD1 for D (6 bases). The receptor's source is a human donor who had recovered from COVID-19. This specimen consisted of peripheral blood, obtained after recovery from COVID-19. The CDR3 nucleotides are TGTGCCATCAGCTTTTCTGACAGGACCCCCTATGGCTACACCTTC. This codes for CAISFSDRTPYGYTF.